This T cell receptor (beta chain) was retrieved from a study of blood T cell repertoires in COVID-19. Across the whole study: COVID-19 samples collected from the United States, Italy and Spain covered acute and convalescent phases. T cells, B-cell-depleted T cells, or PBMCs supplied cDNA or gDNA.

Assay: immunoSEQ multiplex PCR; the TCRdb copy retains only in-frame clones and omits some. The repertoire holds some 240,000 clones, with more than 65% as singletons. The V gene's germline CDR1 is SGHTA and CDR2 FQGTGA. After removal of 3 bases from V and 2 bases from J, the junction contained 3 bases not matched to a gene. CDR3 length equals 15 residues. Source material: peripheral blood. This receptor was identified in a man aged 50-60 years with active or convalescent COVID-19. The rearrangement joins TRBV7-3 to TRBJ2-7; 11 bases fit TRBD2. The CDR3 sequence is CASSFLAGGPYEQYF. CDR3 nucleotide sequence: TGTGCCAGCAGCTTCTTAGCGGGAGGGCCCTACGAGCAGTACTTC.